The sample holds many counts of the clone carrying this T cell receptor beta chain. These data belong to a study of T cells in Graves' hyperthyroidism and ophthalmopathy. The investigators amplified TCR beta CDR3 regions from RNA transcripts. TCR CDR3 underwent first-round RT-PCR with the HTBI primer set. TCRdb re-called the multiplex PCR reads through MiXCR, storing one row per CDR3 protein. The repertoire consists of under 350,000 distinct CDR3 sequences, with roughly 20% occurring once and the leading ten covering 49%. CDR3 length equals 15 residues. V was pared by 3 bases and J by 5 bases, with 16 bases between. The germline CDR1 and CDR2 sequences are DFQATT and SNEGSKA (reference sequence).

The receptor was derived from a woman aged 45-60 years with Graves' hyperthyroidism. Source material: blood. The rearrangement uses TRBV20-1 and TRBJ1-4; D gene unclear. The CDR3 region is CSASPLAASNEKLFF. The CDR3 coding sequence is TGCAGTGCTAGCCCTCTCGCAGCCTCGAATGAAAAACTGTTTTTT.